The clone carrying this T cell receptor (beta chain) was picked up a small number of times. Its target is unknown. The data derive from a study of blood T cells in healthy people across ages. Trimming removed 0 bases at V and 0 bases at J, with 15 bases between. CDR3 size: 18 residues. Study-level findings and limits: PBMCs went unsorted, and a conclusive naive versus antigen-experienced comparison was therefore prevented.

A J-beta primer mix and a sample-barcoded 5' primer were used in a second PCR of about 7 to 12 cycles. TCRdb reanalysed the 5' RACE reads using MiXCR and keeps one entry per CDR3 protein. The sample includes fewer than 2,000,000 distinct CDR3 sequences, roughly 43% of them seen just once. Sample: blood. The clonotype was recovered from a human donor in good health. The V and J genes are TRBV12-3 or TRBV12-4 and TRBJ1-5; D uncertain. For the CDR3, the DNA is TGTGCCAGCAGTTTAGCGCTGGGCCAGACTTATAGCAATCAGCCCCAGCATTTT. Its translation is CASSLALGQTYSNQPQHF.